The sequence of this T cell receptor (beta chain) was determined in a study of CD8 T cells in ankylosing spondylitis. For this clonotype: What it recognizes is unknown.

A quantitative 5'-RACE method, one with molecular barcodes, was used to make TCR beta libraries. From the 5' RACE reads, TCRdb called clonotypes with MiXCR, one entry per CDR3 protein. The data contain about 340,000 distinct CDR3 sequences, 14% to 15% of them singletons. Findings and caveats of the study: Earlier studies detected some motif variants in reactive arthritis synovial fluid and blood. There was a TCR beta motif, made of several highly homologous variants, that appeared characteristic of ankylosing spondylitis blood.

Germline CDR1 is SEHNR and CDR2 is FQNEAQ (reference sequence). The V and J ends lost 3 bases and 3 bases respectively, with 11 bases between them. CDR3 length equals 15 residues. Sequencing was carried out using blood, either unsorted or a sorted T cell fraction (not recorded which). The origin of this receptor is a male donor with ankylosing spondylitis or in good health (not recorded which). The V call is TRBV7-9, the J call TRBJ2-2, with D perhaps matching TRBD1 (6 bases). The CDR3 reads CASSFRDIDTGELFF. As DNA, the CDR3 is TGTGCCAGCAGCTTCCGGGACATCGACACCGGGGAGCTGTTTTTT.